Given below is one TCR beta chain in context. Antigen specificity is unknown. The assay was immunoSEQ multiplex PCR, and TCRdb's table has in-frame clones only and misses some. The sample carries some 200,000 clones, around 90% recorded once. V was shortened by 2 bases and J by 6 bases, with 9 bases between the two germline ends. The CDR3 length is 13 residues. Germline V gene data show CDR1 as MRHNA and CDR2 as SNTAGT. The data are from a study of T cell responses to AZD1222 COVID-19 vaccine. Overall study findings and caveats: In all cases, repertoires were sampled only after the peak T cell response. Baseline seropositivity characterized only a handful of AZD1222 recipients.

The sequences come from peripheral blood, collected on day 0 of AZD1222 vaccination. The TCR sequence derives from an adult in good health. This chain connects TRBV6-4 to TRBJ2-3; the D is unclear. This chain's CDR3 is CASSDEPTDTQYF. The CDR3 DNA sequence: TGTGCCAGCAGTGACGAGCCGACGGATACGCAGTATTTT.